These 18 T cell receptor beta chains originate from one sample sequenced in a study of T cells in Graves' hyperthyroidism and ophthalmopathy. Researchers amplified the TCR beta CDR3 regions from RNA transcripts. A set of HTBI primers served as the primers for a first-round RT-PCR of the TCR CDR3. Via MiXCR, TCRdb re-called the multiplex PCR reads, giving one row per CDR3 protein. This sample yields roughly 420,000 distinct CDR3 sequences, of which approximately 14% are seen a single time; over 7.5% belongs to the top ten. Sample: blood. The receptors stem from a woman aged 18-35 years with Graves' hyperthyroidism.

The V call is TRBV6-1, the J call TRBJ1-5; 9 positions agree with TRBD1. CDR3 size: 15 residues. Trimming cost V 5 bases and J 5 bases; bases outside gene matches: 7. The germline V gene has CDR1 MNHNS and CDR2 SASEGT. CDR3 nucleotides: TGTGCCAGCAGTTGGGGACAGGGTGAGGATCAGCCCCAGCATTTT. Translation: CASSWGQGEDQPQHF.

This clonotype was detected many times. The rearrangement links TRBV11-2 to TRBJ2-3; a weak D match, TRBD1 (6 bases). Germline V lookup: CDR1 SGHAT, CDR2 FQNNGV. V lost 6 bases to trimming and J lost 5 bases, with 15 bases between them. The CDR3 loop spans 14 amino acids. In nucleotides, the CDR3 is TGTGCCAGCAGGGAACAGGGTAACCAAGATACGCAGTATTTT. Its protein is CASREQGNQDTQYF. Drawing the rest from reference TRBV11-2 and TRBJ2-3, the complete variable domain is EAGVAQSPRYKIIEKRQSVAFWCNPISGHATLYWYQQILGQGPKLLIQFQNNGVVDDSQLPKDRFSAERLKGVDSTLKIQPAKLEDSAVYLCASREQGNQDTQYFGPGTRLTVL.

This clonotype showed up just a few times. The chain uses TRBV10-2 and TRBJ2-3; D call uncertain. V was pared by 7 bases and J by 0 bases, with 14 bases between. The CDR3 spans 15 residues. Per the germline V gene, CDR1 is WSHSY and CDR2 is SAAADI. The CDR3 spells CASKELQVSTDTQYF. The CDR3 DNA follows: TGCGCCAGCAAAGAACTGCAGGTCAGCACAGATACGCAGTATTTT.

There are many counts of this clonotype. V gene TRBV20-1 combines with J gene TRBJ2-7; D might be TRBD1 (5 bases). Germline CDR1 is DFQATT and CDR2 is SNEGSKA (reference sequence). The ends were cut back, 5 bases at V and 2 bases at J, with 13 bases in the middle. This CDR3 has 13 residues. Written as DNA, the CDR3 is TGCAGTGCTCGCAGACAGAGAACCTACGAGCAGTACTTC. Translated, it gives CSARRQRTYEQYF.

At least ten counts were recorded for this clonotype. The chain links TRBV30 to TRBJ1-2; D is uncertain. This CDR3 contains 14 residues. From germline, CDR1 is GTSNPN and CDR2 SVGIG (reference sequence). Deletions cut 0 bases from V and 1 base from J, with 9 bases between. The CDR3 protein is CAWSVLAVNYGYTF. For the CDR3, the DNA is TGTGCCTGGAGTGTACTGGCAGTTAACTATGGCTACACCTTC. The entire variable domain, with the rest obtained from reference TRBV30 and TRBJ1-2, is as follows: SQTIHQWPATLVQPVGSPLSLECTVEGTSNPNLYWYRQAAGRGLQLLFYSVGIGQISSEVPQNLSASRPQDRQFILSSKKLLLSDSGFYLCAWSVLAVNYGYTFGSGTRLTVV.

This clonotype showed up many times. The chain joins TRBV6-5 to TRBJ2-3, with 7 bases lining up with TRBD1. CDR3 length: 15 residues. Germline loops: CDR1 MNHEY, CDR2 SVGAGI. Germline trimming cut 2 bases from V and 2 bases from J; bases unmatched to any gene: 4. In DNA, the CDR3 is TGTGCCAGCAGTTACAGGGGACAGACCACAGATACGCAGTATTTT. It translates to CASSYRGQTTDTQYF.

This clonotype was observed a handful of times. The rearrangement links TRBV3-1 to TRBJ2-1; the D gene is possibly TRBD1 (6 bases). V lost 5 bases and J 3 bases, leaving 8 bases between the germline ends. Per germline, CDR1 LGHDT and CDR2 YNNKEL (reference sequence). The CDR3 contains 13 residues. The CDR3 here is CASSAQGYNEQFF. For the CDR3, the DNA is TGTGCCAGCAGCGCACAGGGCTACAATGAGCAGTTCTTC.

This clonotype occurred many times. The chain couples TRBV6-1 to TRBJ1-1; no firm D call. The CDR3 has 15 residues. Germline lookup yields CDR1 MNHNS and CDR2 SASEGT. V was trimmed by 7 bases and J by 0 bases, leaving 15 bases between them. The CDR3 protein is CASIRSFELNTEAFF. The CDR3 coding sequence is TGTGCCAGCATCAGGTCCTTTGAACTGAACACTGAAGCTTTCTTT.

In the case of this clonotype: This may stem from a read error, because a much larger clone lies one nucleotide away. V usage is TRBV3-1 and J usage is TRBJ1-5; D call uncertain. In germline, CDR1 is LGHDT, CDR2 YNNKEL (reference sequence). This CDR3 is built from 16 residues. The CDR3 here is CTSSPRAGEINQPQHF. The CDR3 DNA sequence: TGTACCAGCAGCCCAAGAGCAGGAGAGATTAATCAGCCCCAGCATTTT.

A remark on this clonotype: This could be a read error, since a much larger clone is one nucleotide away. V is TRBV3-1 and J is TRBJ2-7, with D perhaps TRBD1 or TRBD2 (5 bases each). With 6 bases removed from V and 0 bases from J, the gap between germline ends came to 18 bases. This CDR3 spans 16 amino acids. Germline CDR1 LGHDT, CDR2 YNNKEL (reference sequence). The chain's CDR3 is CASRRLPGRDSYEQYF. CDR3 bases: TGTGCCAGCAGACGACTACCGGGACGGGACTCCTACGAGCAGTACTTC.

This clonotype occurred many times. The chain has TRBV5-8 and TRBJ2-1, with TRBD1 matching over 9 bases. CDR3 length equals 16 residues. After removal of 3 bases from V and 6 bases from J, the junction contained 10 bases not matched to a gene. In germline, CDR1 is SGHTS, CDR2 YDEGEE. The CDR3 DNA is TGTGCCAGCAGCTATAATTATCTGACAGGGGGCAATGAGCAGTTCTTC. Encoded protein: CASSYNYLTGGNEQFF.

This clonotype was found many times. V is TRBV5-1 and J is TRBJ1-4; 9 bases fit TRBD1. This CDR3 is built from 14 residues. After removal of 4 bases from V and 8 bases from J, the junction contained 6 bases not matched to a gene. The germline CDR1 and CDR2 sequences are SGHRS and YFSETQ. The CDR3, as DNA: TGCGCCAGCAGCCCTGGACAGGGGCAAGAAAAACTGTTTTTT. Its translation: CASSPGQGQEKLFF.

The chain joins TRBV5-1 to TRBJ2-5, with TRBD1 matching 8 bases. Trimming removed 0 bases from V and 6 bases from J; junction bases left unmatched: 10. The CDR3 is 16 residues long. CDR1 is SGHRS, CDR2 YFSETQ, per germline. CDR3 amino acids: CASSLDPLTGEKTQYF. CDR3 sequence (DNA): TGCGCCAGCAGCTTGGATCCTCTGACAGGGGAAAAGACCCAGTACTTC. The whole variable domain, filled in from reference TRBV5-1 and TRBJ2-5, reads KAGVTQTPRYLIKTRGQQVTLSCSPISGHRSVSWYQQTPGQGLQFLFEYFSETQRNKGNFPGRFSGRQFSNSRSEMNVSTLELGDSALYLCASSLDPLTGEKTQYFGPGTRLLVL.

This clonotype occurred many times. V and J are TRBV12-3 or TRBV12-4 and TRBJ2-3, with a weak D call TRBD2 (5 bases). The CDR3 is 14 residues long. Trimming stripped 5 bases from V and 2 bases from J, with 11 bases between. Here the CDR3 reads CASSPGKLTDTQYF. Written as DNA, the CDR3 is TGTGCCAGCAGTCCGGGAAAGCTCACAGATACGCAGTATTTT.

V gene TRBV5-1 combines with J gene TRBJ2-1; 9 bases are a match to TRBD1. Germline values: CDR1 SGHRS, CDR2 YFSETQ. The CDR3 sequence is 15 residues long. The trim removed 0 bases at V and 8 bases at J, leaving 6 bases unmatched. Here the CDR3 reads CASSLGQGGRDEQFF. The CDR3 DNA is TGCGCCAGCAGCTTGGGACAGGGGGGTAGGGATGAGCAGTTCTTC.

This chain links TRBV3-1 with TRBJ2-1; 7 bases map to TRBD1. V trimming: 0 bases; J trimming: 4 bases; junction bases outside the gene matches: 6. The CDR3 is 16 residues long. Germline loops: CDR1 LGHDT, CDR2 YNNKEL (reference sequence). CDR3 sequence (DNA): TGTGCCAGCAGCCAAGATTCGGGACAGTTATACAATGAGCAGTTCTTC. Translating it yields CASSQDSGQLYNEQFF.

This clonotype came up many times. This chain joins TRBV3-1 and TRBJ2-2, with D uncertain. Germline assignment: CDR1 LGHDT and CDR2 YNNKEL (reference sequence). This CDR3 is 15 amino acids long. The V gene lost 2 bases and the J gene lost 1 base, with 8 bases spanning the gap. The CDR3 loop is CASSQRRRNTGELFF. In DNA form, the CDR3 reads TGTGCCAGCAGCCAACGTAGGCGGAACACCGGGGAGCTGTTTTTT. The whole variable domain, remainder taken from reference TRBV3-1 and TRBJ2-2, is DTAVSQTPKYLVTQMGNDKSIKCEQNLGHDTMYWYKQDSKKFLKIMFSYNNKELIINETVPNRFSPKSPDKAHLNLHINSLELGDSAVYFCASSQRRRNTGELFFGEGSRLTVL.

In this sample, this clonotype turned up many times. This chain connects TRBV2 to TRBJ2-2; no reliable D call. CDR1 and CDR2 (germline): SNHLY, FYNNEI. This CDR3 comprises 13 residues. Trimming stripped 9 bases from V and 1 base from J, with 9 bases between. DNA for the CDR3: TGTGCCAGTGAATCGGAGAACACCGGGGAGCTGTTTTTT. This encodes CASESENTGELFF.